This entry concerns a single TCR beta chain. Its specificity is not known. PBMC libraries mostly used roughly 500 ng of input genomic DNA, with six replicates per sample. The assay was immunoSEQ multiplex PCR, and TCRdb's table has in-frame clones only and misses some. This sample yields around 65,000 clones, of which 80% to 90% are seen a single time; 2.5% to 3% belongs to the top ten. The time point denotes: after neoadjuvant nivolumab, at surgical resection. CDR3 length: 19 amino acids. Germline V lookup: CDR1 MGHRA, CDR2 YSYEKL. Unmatched junction bases numbered 17, after V lost 4 bases and J lost 0 bases. This sample is part of a study of neoadjuvant anti-PD-1 for oral cavity cancer. Study context: Patients without progression got a fourth dose around day 43.

Findings and limits, study-wide: Treg/Th17 ratio rose with pretreatment blood and fell with post-treatment tumor TCRbeta clonality. Post-nivolumab, blood T cell clonality was significantly elevated in non-responders.

The sample in question was PBMCs, obtained after nivolumab (anti-PD-1) treatment. The sequence came from a person between 35 and 79 years old with oral cavity squamous cell carcinoma. V gene TRBV4-1 combines with J gene TRBJ1-1; 7 bases match TRBD1. The CDR3 DNA reads TGCGCCAGCAGCCTGATTCTACCGGGACAGCTGCACCTGAACACTGAAGCTTTCTTT. It yields the protein CASSLILPGQLHLNTEAFF.